This T cell receptor (beta chain) was retrieved from a study of CD8+CD57+ T cells in acquired aplastic anemia. Flow cytometry had shown expanded CD8+CD57+ cells in the patients chosen for sequencing. A few counts support this clonotype. J lost 4 bases, V lost 2 bases, and 7 bases had no gene match. The CDR3 has 14 residues. The germline V gene has CDR1 DFQATT and CDR2 SNEGSKA (reference sequence). Genomic DNA, the template, was used for profiling of the TCR beta VDJ and CDR3. Each CDR3 protein gets one entry after TCRdb re-called the reads with MiXCR. The sample gives hundreds of thousands of distinct CDR3 sequences, around 30% of which show up once; 0.82% is in the top ten.

V gene TRBV20-1 combines with J gene TRBJ1-1; 7 positions agree with TRBD1. Sequenced sample: sorted CD4+, CD8+, or CD8+CD57+ T cells (not recorded which) from PBMCs. This TCR was sampled from a human donor with aplastic anemia. The CDR3 loop reads CSARTNPGGTEAFF. The CDR3 DNA reads TGCAGTGCTAGAACTAACCCAGGGGGCACTGAAGCTTTCTTT.